These 18 T cell receptor beta chains came from one sample sequenced in a study of T cells of healthy individuals. TCRdb independently ran MiXCR on the 5' RACE reads; one entry per CDR3 protein. This sample has 85,000 to 100,000 distinct CDR3 sequences, with roughly a sixth found just once. These receptors all stem from a human donor in good health.

This clonotype has at least ten counts. This chain links TRBV7-2 with TRBJ1-2, with D possibly matching TRBD1 (6 bases). Germline V lookup: CDR1 SGHTA, CDR2 FQGNSA. V was cut by 2 bases and J by 4 bases, with 14 bases left in between. This CDR3 is built from 15 residues. CDR3 sequence: CASSLIGGGGYGYTF. CDR3 coding DNA: TGTGCCAGCAGCTTAATTGGTGGGGGCGGCTATGGCTACACCTTC.

In its sample, this clonotype was seen many times. This sequence joins TRBV7-9 and TRBJ2-7; D unclear. Germline CDR1 is SEHNR and CDR2 is FQNEAQ (reference sequence). The CDR3 covers 16 residues. Trimming removed 3 bases at V and 0 bases at J, with 15 bases between. CDR3 sequence (DNA): TGTGCCAGCAGCTTCTCAACGCGGTCCCGCTCCTACGAGCAGTACTTC. Protein product: CASSFSTRSRSYEQYF. Full variable domain (rest looked up from reference TRBV7-9 and TRBJ2-7): DTGVSQNPRHKITKRGQNVTFRCDPISEHNRLYWYRQTLGQGPEFLTYFQNEAQLEKSRLLSDRFSAERPKGSFSTLEIQRTEQGDSAMYLCASSFSTRSRSYEQYFGPGTRLTVT.

This clonotype was counted only a few times. J is TRBJ1-1 and V is TRBV4-3; D remains unclear. The ends were cut back, 0 bases at V and 1 base at J, with 6 bases in the middle. The germline V gene encodes CDR1 LGHNA and CDR2 YSLEER. The CDR3 contains 14 residues. The CDR3 here is CASSQDRRNTEAFF. The CDR3, as DNA: TGCGCCAGCAGCCAAGATAGAAGGAACACTGAAGCTTTCTTT.

Only a few counts were recorded for this clonotype. The chain carries TRBV18 and TRBJ2-5; TRBD1 aligns across 8 bases. Looked up from germline, CDR1 is KGHSH and CDR2 is LQKENI. The CDR3 is 13 residues long. J gave up 4 bases and V 4 bases, and 2 bases lay outside the gene matches. The CDR3 protein is CASSRDRSETQYF. CDR3 nucleotides: TGTGCCAGCTCACGGGACAGGTCAGAGACCCAGTACTTC.

This clonotype showed up many times. This chain joins TRBV11-2 and TRBJ2-1, with D possibly TRBD1 on 7 matching bases. The CDR3 length is 17 residues. The germline V gene has CDR1 SGHAT and CDR2 FQNNGV. V dropped 4 bases and J dropped 7 bases, with 23 bases sitting between them. The CDR3 is CASSYGSRDSLTNEQFF. The CDR3 DNA follows: TGTGCCAGCAGCTACGGATCGCGGGACAGCCTTACAAATGAGCAGTTCTTC.

This clonotype was detected many times. This chain joins TRBV6-1 and TRBJ1-1; no clear D. Trimming took off 11 bases at V and 0 bases at J, with 13 bases between the two ends. The CDR3 length is 13 residues. CDR1 is MNHNS and CDR2 is SASEGT in the germline V gene. The CDR3 DNA reads TGTGCCGGCCGGACGGCCGTGAACACTGAAGCTTTCTTT. As protein: CAGRTAVNTEAFF.

This clonotype was counted many times. The rearrangement links TRBV6-6 to TRBJ1-1; 8 bases are shared with TRBD1. The CDR3 spans 14 residues. The germline gives CDR1 MNHNY, CDR2 SVGAGI (reference sequence). Germline trimming cut 3 bases from V and 9 bases from J; bases unmatched to any gene: 9. CDR3 loop: CASSYAGQGGKAFF. For the CDR3, the DNA is TGTGCCAGCAGTTATGCTGGACAGGGCGGTAAAGCTTTCTTT.

The chain links TRBV21-1 to TRBJ1-6; the DNA was not compared with TRBD1, the D call given in the table. TRBV21-1 is termed a pseudogene. This CDR3 comprises 15 residues. CDR3 nucleotide sequence: TGTGCCAGCAGCACCAGGGACAGGGGGAATTCACCCCTCCACTTT. Amino acid sequence: CASSTRDRGNSPLHF.

The chain links TRBV7-2 to TRBJ1-1; D possibly corresponds to TRBD1 (5 bases). Looked up from germline, CDR1 is SGHTA and CDR2 is FQGNSA. The CDR3 contains 14 residues. V dropped 3 bases and J dropped 4 bases, with 12 bases sitting between them. The CDR3 sequence: CASSLMGRGTEAFF. In DNA form, the CDR3 reads TGTGCCAGCAGCTTGATGGGGCGGGGCACTGAAGCTTTCTTT.

The chain uses TRBV11-3 and TRBJ1-4; D gene ambiguous. This CDR3 contains 16 residues. The germline V gene encodes CDR1 SGHNT and CDR2 YENEEA. Trimming stripped 2 bases from V and 7 bases from J, with 17 bases between. This CDR3 is CASSLLMSRLGEKLFF. The CDR3 nucleotides are TGTGCCAGCAGCTTACTAATGTCCCGGCTAGGTGAAAAACTGTTTTTT.

The V call is TRBV10-3, the J call TRBJ2-7; 10 bases are a match to TRBD1. The CDR3 has 15 amino acids. Germline lookup yields CDR1 ENHRY and CDR2 SYGVKD. The trim removed 7 bases at V and 0 bases at J, leaving 6 bases unmatched. The CDR3 sequence: CAITLGQGGSYEQYF. CDR3 in DNA: TGTGCCATCACCCTCGGACAGGGGGGCTCCTACGAGCAGTACTTC.

The table lists this clonotype with many counts. The chain recombines TRBV5-1 with TRBJ2-3; 10 positions agree with TRBD2. Germline CDR1 and CDR2: SGHRS and YFSETQ. The CDR3 consists of 16 residues. V lost 6 bases, J lost 0 bases, and 7 bases stayed unmatched. CDR3 in amino acids: CASTPLAGRSTDTQYF. For the CDR3, the DNA is TGCGCCAGCACCCCACTAGCGGGAAGGAGCACAGATACGCAGTATTTT.

This sequence joins TRBV28 and TRBJ2-1; TRBD2 aligns across 14 bases. There are 16 residues in the CDR3. Germline V gives CDR1 MDHEN, CDR2 SYDVKM. Germline trimming cut 6 bases from V and 6 bases from J; bases unmatched to any gene: 7. The CDR3 region is CASRPTSGRGSNEQFF. As DNA, the CDR3 is TGTGCCAGCAGGCCGACTAGCGGGAGGGGTAGCAATGAGCAGTTCTTC.

This clonotype was counted at least ten times. The V and J genes are TRBV28 and TRBJ1-2, with D possibly TRBD1 on 5 matching bases. The CDR3 totals 12 residues. V lost 6 bases to trimming and J lost 8 bases, with 13 bases between them. Germline V CDR1 and CDR2: MDHEN, SYDVKM. The CDR3 spells CASSRQPAGYTF. The CDR3 DNA is TGTGCCAGCAGCCGACAGCCTGCGGGCTACACCTTC.

CDR3 coding DNA: TGCAGCGTTGAAGATGAGGTCGGCCAGGTTGACACTGAAGCTTTCTTT. Translating gives CSVEDEVGQVDTEAFF. The V gene is TRBV29-1, the J gene TRBJ1-1; unclear D gene. This CDR3 is built from 16 residues. V was trimmed by 0 bases and J by 3 bases, leaving 17 bases between them. Germline V lookup: CDR1 SQVTM, CDR2 ANQGSEA.

This clonotype was counted at least ten times. The chain recombines TRBV10-2 with TRBJ1-1, with D hard to call. V was clipped by 6 bases and J by 0 bases, with 17 bases between them. CDR1 is WSHSY and CDR2 is SAAADI in the germline V gene. This CDR3 comprises 16 residues. The CDR3 reads CASRITGMEVNTEAFF. In DNA form, the CDR3 reads TGCGCCAGCAGGATAACGGGGATGGAAGTGAACACTGAAGCTTTCTTT.

This clonotype was detected many times. V is TRBV21-1 and J is TRBJ2-1; whether TRBD2, the table's D call, matches the DNA was not checked. TRBV21-1 is designated a pseudogene. The CDR3 is 18 residues long. CDR3 amino acids: CASSKRLYGAGGYNEQFF. For the CDR3, the DNA is TGTGCCAGCAGCAAAAGGCTTTATGGAGCAGGAGGGTACAATGAGCAGTTCTTC.

CDR3 DNA sequence: TGTGCCAGCACCCGGACAGGGGGCAATTCTGGGGCCAACGTCCTGACTTTC. It specifies CASTRTGGNSGANVLTF. This sequence joins TRBV2 and TRBJ2-6, with 11 bases fitting TRBD1. J was trimmed by 1 base and V by 7 bases; bases with no gene match: 6. The CDR3 extends over 17 amino acids. Germline V gene sequence: CDR1 SNHLY, CDR2 FYNNEI.